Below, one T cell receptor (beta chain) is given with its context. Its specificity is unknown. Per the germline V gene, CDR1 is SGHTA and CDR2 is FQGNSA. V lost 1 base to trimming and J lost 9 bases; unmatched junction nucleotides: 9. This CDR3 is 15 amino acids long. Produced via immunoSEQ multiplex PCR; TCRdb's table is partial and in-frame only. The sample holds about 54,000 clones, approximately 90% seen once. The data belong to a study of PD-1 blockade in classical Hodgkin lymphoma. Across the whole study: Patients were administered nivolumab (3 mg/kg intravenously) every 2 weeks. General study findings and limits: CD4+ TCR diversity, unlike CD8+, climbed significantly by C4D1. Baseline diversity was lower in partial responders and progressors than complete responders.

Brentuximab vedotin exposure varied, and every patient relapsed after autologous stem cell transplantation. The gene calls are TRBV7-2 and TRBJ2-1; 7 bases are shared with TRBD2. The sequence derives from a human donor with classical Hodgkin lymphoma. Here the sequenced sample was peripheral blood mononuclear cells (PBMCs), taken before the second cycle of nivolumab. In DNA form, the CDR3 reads TGTGCCAGCAGCTTAGAGGTGGGAGGGCCGGGTGAGCAGTTCTTC. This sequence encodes CASSLEVGGPGEQFF.